This T cell receptor beta chain comes out of a study of blood T cells in healthy people across ages. With regard to this clonotype: The antigen is undetermined.

Overall study findings and caveats: While age rose, TCR beta diversity per million T cells dropped in a roughly linear way.

Then a second PCR, running roughly 7 to 11 cycles, was carried out with a sample-barcoded 5' primer and a J-beta primer mix. TCRdb processed the 5' RACE reads anew with MiXCR; each CDR3 protein has one entry. The repertoire holds 850,000 to 1,300,000 distinct CDR3 sequences, with under 45% as singletons. CDR3 length: 14 amino acids. V shed 3 bases and J shed 0 bases, with 8 bases lying between them. Germline assignment: CDR1 SGHRS and CDR2 YFSETQ. The sample consisted of blood. The receptor was derived from a woman aged 60-70 years in good health. This chain connects TRBV5-1 to TRBJ2-3; D gene uncertain. CDR3 nucleotides: TGCGCCAGCAGCTCCCTTTTAAGCACAGATACGCAGTATTTT. Residues: CASSSLLSTDTQYF.